This is a list of T cell receptor beta chains from one sample in a study of identical twins. In TCRdb, the 5' RACE reads were re-called with MiXCR into one record per CDR3 protein. The repertoire holds around 300,000 distinct CDR3 sequences, with approximately 8% as singletons. The same sample was also used in a study of yellow fever vaccine responses in identical twins.

Material for sequencing was memory (CD45RO+) T cells sorted from blood. These receptors all stem from a woman younger than 35 in good health. CDR3s leave out the opening cysteine and the closing phenylalanine or tryptophan. Each record gives: V gene, CDR3 protein.

TRBV11-2,ASSLEGLAGGRTNEQF
TRBV5-1,ASSWGTGEDIQY
TRBV12-3/TRBV12-4,ASSQGWDSYGYT
TRBV20-1,SARGAGVNEKLF
TRBV7-2,ASSLAQTEAF
TRBV20-1,SARPLNGRYNEQF
TRBV18,ASSITRDSREQY
TRBV12-3/TRBV12-4,ASSLGPSSSYEQY
TRBV3-1,ASSLGHLGLDLH
TRBV3-1,ASSLIAGGPTGELF
TRBV2,ASSPLLAGGLGHIQY
TRBV19,ASSRLAGGGDNEQF
TRBV12-3/TRBV12-4,ASSRQGFNYGYT
TRBV4-1,ASSQVAGPAVF
TRBV29-1,STRQGRDTEAF
TRBV7-2,ASSSPPGTQY
TRBV11-3,ASSLVELETQY
TRBV2,ASSEPSSYNEQF
TRBV20-1,SARPGANQETQY
TRBV9,ASSVSSGTYNEQF
TRBV5-1,ASSWTGANTGELV
TRBV12-3/TRBV12-4,ASSPSRNEQF
TRBV11-2,ASSLSTGEPQH
TRBV28,ASRPGPPADTQY
TRBV12-3/TRBV12-4,ASRGQASTDTQY
TRBV20-1,SARLANTEAF
TRBV3-1,ASSQSPGAGNTIY
TRBV4-1,ASSQDQPGRGRGYT
TRBV3-1,ASSEGLRGYT
TRBV5-1,ASSAGTGGPNQPQH
TRBV4-1,ASSPTWGTPQETQY
TRBV5-6,ASSRPWQGYEQY
TRBV5-1,ASSLGVTGTGAYEQY
TRBV5-1,ASSPTGGDQPQH
TRBV28,ASNDGTINYGYT
TRBV5-1,ASSRAGGASTDTQY
TRBV20-1,SARKARGLANTDTQY
TRBV5-1,ASQQAGTGLNEQF
TRBV2,ASRTDRVYGEKLF
TRBV2,ASSERRLSSYNEQF